The subject of this entry is one T cell receptor (beta chain). Its antigen is not known. Here immunoSEQ multiplex PCR was the method, and the copy in TCRdb shows in-frame clones only, minus some. This table has roughly 17,000 clones, roughly three quarters appearing once. The CDR3 has 13 residues. V was clipped by 3 bases and J by 7 bases; unmatched bases: 5. Germline-derived CDR1 and CDR2 are MNHGY and SVAAGI. The sample is drawn from a study of OX40 agonist ivuxolimab in advanced cancers. Study-wide context: Ivuxolimab was delivered to patients intravenously every 2 weeks at doses spanning 0.01 to 10 mg/kg. Eligibility rules accepted prior anti-PD-1, anti-PD-L1 or anti-CTLA-4 therapy, and approximately 40% had some.

Findings and limits, study-wide: On average, CD8+ T cells showed a greater number of expanded clones than CD4+.

The receptor was isolated from an adult with an advanced solid tumor such as melanoma, head and neck, liver or kidney cancer. V gene TRBV6-9 combines with J gene TRBJ1-1; 7 bases map to TRBD1. Sequenced here: CD4+ or CD8+ T cells sorted from blood, sampled in a trial of the OX40 agonist ivuxolimab. CDR3 nucleotides: TGTGCCAGCAGTTACTTTGGACAGGTTGAAGCTTTCTTT. Translated: CASSYFGQVEAFF.